The next 15 T cell receptor beta chains were all read from a single sample in a study of cytomegalovirus exposure and HLA in healthy donors. Primers: 60 Vbeta forward and 13 Jbeta reverse. Data came from immunoSEQ multiplex PCR; TCRdb stores just in-frame clones and leaves some out. The table includes 190,000 or so clones, approximately 85% detected once. The sample consisted of PBMCs. The receptors were sampled from a girl aged 10 to 17 in good health and CMV-seropositive.

The chain uses TRBV7-2 and TRBJ2-1; 10 nucleotides match TRBD2. The germline gives CDR1 SGHTA, CDR2 FQGNSA. With 5 bases clipped from V and 4 bases from J, the junction kept 5 bases outside the gene matches. The CDR3 runs 15 residues. The CDR3 region is CASSKAGGPYNEQFF. The CDR3 coding sequence is TGTGCCAGCAGCAAAGCGGGGGGGCCGTACAATGAGCAGTTCTTC.

The chain carries TRBV6-1 and TRBJ2-5; TRBD2 matches at 8 bases. The J call may not be correct, given that the DNA end is closer to TRBJ2-7. The germline gives CDR1 MNHNS, CDR2 SASEGT. The CDR3 is 15 amino acids. CDR3 loop: CASSGPTSASYEQYF. DNA for the CDR3: TGTGCCAGCAGTGGGCCGACTAGCGCCTCCTACGAGCAGTACTTC.

This rearrangement joins TRBV13 to TRBJ1-2; weak D call: TRBD1 (5 bases). Germline assignment: CDR1 PRHDT and CDR2 FYEKMQ (reference sequence). Deletions cut 5 bases from V and 5 bases from J, with 21 bases between. There are 16 residues in the CDR3. Here the CDR3 reads CASSDHTQTAKYGYTF. CDR3 nucleotide sequence: TGTGCCAGCAGCGATCACACACAGACAGCCAAATATGGCTACACCTTC.

This chain joins TRBV12-5 and TRBJ1-1; 7 positions agree with TRBD1. The germline V gene encodes CDR1 LGHNT and CDR2 FRNRAP. Losses at the gene ends were 2 bases for V and 4 bases for J; bases not matched to a gene: 1. This CDR3 has 13 residues. The CDR3 loop reads CASGLSGGTEAFF. In nucleotides, the CDR3 is TGTGCTAGTGGTTTGTCAGGGGGCACTGAAGCTTTCTTT.

In this sample, this clone turned up a few times. The chain uses TRBV5-6 and TRBJ1-6, with D perhaps matching TRBD1 (6 bases). CDR1 is SGHDT and CDR2 is YYEEEE in the germline V gene. There are 16 residues in the CDR3. The ends were cut back, 0 bases at V and 7 bases at J, with 14 bases in the middle. The CDR3 DNA sequence: TGTGCCAGCAGCTTGGCCAACATCAGGGGAAATTCACCCCTCCACTTT. This encodes CASSLANIRGNSPLHF.

The chain is built from TRBV7-2 and TRBJ1-2; D is possibly TRBD1 (5 bases). Per the germline V gene, CDR1 is SGHTA and CDR2 is FQGNSA. V was cut by 1 base and J by 0 bases, with 9 bases left in between. The CDR3 covers 15 residues. The chain's CDR3 is CASSLVSGTNYGYTF. CDR3 DNA sequence: TGTGCCAGCAGCTTAGTTTCAGGGACTAACTATGGCTACACCTTC.

With respect to this clone: The same CDR3 can be traced to other DNA sequences in this sample. The rearrangement uses TRBV6-4 and TRBJ2-3; TRBD2 matches 9 bases. Germline lookup yields CDR1 MRHNA and CDR2 SNTAGT. The trim removed 3 bases at V and 0 bases at J, leaving 1 base unmatched. The CDR3 runs to 15 residues. The CDR3 nucleotides are TGTGCCAGCAGTGAAGCGGGGGGCAGCACAGATACGCAGTATTTT. Translated, it gives CASSEAGGSTDTQYF.

The rearrangement joins TRBV15 to TRBJ1-2; D is perhaps TRBD1 (5 bases). The CDR3 length is 16 residues. Germline V gene data show CDR1 as LNHNV and CDR2 as YYDKDF (reference sequence). V gave up 0 bases and J gave up 2 bases, with 13 bases separating them. CDR3 residues: CATSRDFGAGNYGYTF. The CDR3 DNA sequence: TGTGCCACCAGCAGAGATTTTGGGGCAGGGAACTATGGCTACACCTTC.

J is TRBJ2-1 and V is TRBV6-1, with 10 bases matching TRBD2. The V segment lost 4 bases and the J segment 4 bases; nucleotides outside the gene matches: 4. CDR3 length: 15 amino acids. Germline V CDR1 and CDR2: MNHNS, SASEGT. The CDR3 reads CASSVSGGDYNEQFF. The CDR3, as DNA: TGTGCCAGCAGTGTCAGCGGGGGGGATTACAATGAGCAGTTCTTC.

The gene calls are TRBV28 and TRBJ2-7; D unresolved. Germline assignment: CDR1 MDHEN and CDR2 SYDVKM. This CDR3 is built from 12 residues. V gave up 6 bases and J gave up 2 bases, with 8 bases separating them. The chain's CDR3 is CASSLATYEQYF. CDR3 sequence (DNA): TGTGCCAGCAGCTTGGCAACCTACGAGCAGTACTTC.

This chain links TRBV5-1 with TRBJ2-5, with TRBD2 identical over 7 bases. Germline V gives CDR1 SGHRS, CDR2 YFSETQ. The V segment lost 4 bases and the J segment 5 bases; nucleotides outside the gene matches: 17. This CDR3 has 17 amino acids. The CDR3 bases are TGCGCCAGCAGCCGCCAACATCCTCCGGGGGGAGTGGAGACCCAGTACTTC. Protein sequence: CASSRQHPPGGVETQYF.

The genes are TRBV19 and TRBJ1-3, with D possibly TRBD1 on 5 matching bases. The CDR3 is made up of 15 amino acids. The ends were cut back, 9 bases at V and 0 bases at J, with 15 bases in the middle. CDR1 is LNHDA, CDR2 SQIVND, per germline (reference sequence). In DNA, the CDR3 is TGTGCCAGCAGTGATGGGGCCCTCTCTGGAAACACCATATATTTT. Translated: CASSDGALSGNTIYF.

The chain combines TRBV9 with TRBJ1-1; 10 nucleotides line up with TRBD1. Germline lookup yields CDR1 SGDLS and CDR2 YYNGEE. Germline trimming cut 3 bases from V and 6 bases from J; bases unmatched to any gene: 11. This CDR3 is built from 16 residues. The CDR3 DNA reads as TGTGCCAGCAGCGCGGACAGGGGGGGGAGGATAGCTGAAGCTTTCTTT. Its protein product is CASSADRGGRIAEAFF.

J is TRBJ2-5 and V is TRBV7-9; TRBD2 aligns across 12 bases. In germline, CDR1 is SEHNR, CDR2 FQNEAQ (reference sequence). This CDR3 is built from 18 residues. V shed 7 bases, J shed 2 bases, and the junction held 14 bases outside the gene matches. The CDR3 DNA sequence: TGTGCCAGCATCAAACTAGCGGGGGGTCCCGTAATACAAGAGACCCAGTACTTC. Translated, it gives CASIKLAGGPVIQETQYF.

The rearrangement joins TRBV6-5 to TRBJ2-2, with 10 bases fitting TRBD1. The CDR3 has 16 residues. Looked up from germline, CDR1 is MNHEY and CDR2 is SVGAGI. V lost 2 bases, J lost 6 bases, and 6 bases stayed unmatched. This CDR3 reads CASSYDGTGEPGELFF. In nucleotides, the CDR3 is TGTGCCAGCAGTTACGACGGGACAGGGGAGCCCGGGGAGCTGTTTTTT.